This TCR beta chain was retrieved from a study of CD8 T cells in Susac syndrome. It was with random hexamers that roughly 0.45 to 1 ug RNA was reverse transcribed. TCRdb processed the immunoSEQ multiplex PCR reads anew with MiXCR; each CDR3 protein has one entry. The profile covers 84,000 or so distinct CDR3 sequences, with around 93% appearing a single time and approximately 0.49% taken by the ten largest. Through negative isolation, CD4+ and CD8+ T cells were obtained, while TEMRA cells were enriched using FACS. Trimming pared 1 base from V and 6 bases from J, leaving 25 bases between. The CDR3 totals 18 residues. Germline lookup yields CDR1 GTSNPN and CDR2 SVGIG (reference sequence).

Sequenced material: CD8+ T cells from PBMCs. The receptor was derived from a human donor with Susac syndrome. V and J are TRBV30 and TRBJ2-1; maybe TRBD2 (6 bases). The chain's CDR3 is CAWSGMLGGALGFNEQFF. In DNA form, the CDR3 reads TGTGCCTGGAGTGGGATGTTGGGGGGAGCCCTAGGCTTCAATGAGCAGTTCTTC.